This T cell receptor (beta chain) was sequenced in a study of CD8+CD57+ T cells in acquired aplastic anemia (dated by TCRdb to 2017 to 2018). Regarding the research as a whole: A mean of about 3 ug of DNA, ranging from roughly 0.19 to 27.4 ug, was extracted from sorted CD4+ and CD8+ cells. CD8+CD57+ expansion was defined as a frequency above the mean frequency observed in healthy subjects. Findings and caveats that apply to the study as a whole: Twenty-nine CD8+ CDR3 sequences were found to be shared between patients and controls, but these sequences appeared to be highly expressed in patients and within the immunodominant clones of the patients. Between patients and healthy controls, no significant difference in CD8+ Simpson's diversity was found (P=0.060).

A few counts support this clonotype. Its antigen is unknown. No much larger clonotype is one base removed from it; base qualities were not supplied. Genomic DNA served as template for TCR beta VDJ combination and CDR3 sequence profiling. An Illumina HiSeq 2000 was the platform used for TCR repertoire sequencing. The authors' pipeline ran thus. TRBV/TRBJ rearrangement plots, CDR3 size and DJ length profiles, and Simpson's diversity index were used to assess repertoires. The most abundant DNA sequence in the deep sequencing data was defined as the immunodominant clone. CDR3 amino acid sequences were checked for sharing across subjects and were also compared against the VDJdb database and published repertoires. TCRdb applied fastp at Q25 and MiXCR to the public reads, then kept only in-frame beta chains. Identical CDR3 protein sequences are pooled into one entry, listed with their most common genes and DNA. TCRdb, not the original authors, processed these V and J calls. Here the sample has roughly 170,000 distinct CDR3 sequences; about 50% occur a single time. The ten largest clones add up to 13% of the sample.

From a lookup of the germline V gene, CDR1 and CDR2 are ENHRY and SYGVKD. The CDR3 numbers 12 residues from cysteine through phenylalanine. Just CDR3 DNA is preserved here, 36 bases in frame from base 1. V is shortened by 8 bases, J by 8 bases, and the region joining them spans 10 bases. Expansion of CD8+CD57+ cells had been shown by flow cytometry in the patients chosen for sequencing. All patients had severe acquired aplastic anemia diagnosed by International Study of Aplastic Anemia and Agranulocytosis and Camitta criteria. No patient had received any therapy when blood was sampled. TCR repertoires of sorted CD4+ and CD8+ blood T cells from severe aplastic anemia patients and healthy subjects were deep-sequenced in the study. Patients were enrolled under clinicaltrials.gov protocols 00001620, 01623167, 00001397, 00071045, 00081523 and 00961064 in the USA. Ficoll-Paque density gradient centrifugation was used to isolate peripheral blood mononuclear cells. Before DNA extraction, CD4+ and CD8+ T cells were sorted with FACS or magnetic beads.

This TCR derives from a human donor with aplastic anemia. The chain couples TRBV10-3 to TRBJ2-6, and perhaps TRBD1 as D gene, on 6 matching bases. The sequencing sample was made of sorted CD4+, CD8+, or CD8+CD57+ T cells (not recorded which) from PBMCs. The sequence in DNA is TGTGCCATCGGGACATCGTCCAACGTCCTGACTTTC. The resulting protein is CAIGTSSNVLTF.